This T cell receptor (beta chain) came from a study of T cell responses to AZD1222 COVID-19 vaccine. Findings and limits, study-wide: Donors were mostly white British, more females; clonal diversity possibly underestimated. Among AZD1222 vaccinees, only five to seven were seropositive at baseline. Nearly half of spike-specific TCRs reportedly go after variant regions that carry no mutations.

Clones were sequenced by immunoSEQ multiplex PCR, and TCRdb holds only the in-frame ones, with some missing. Of approximately 150,000 clones in the sample, around nine tenths were seen once. This clone was seen just once. Its specificity is unknown. J gave up 1 base and V 3 bases, and 9 bases lay outside the gene matches. The CDR3 has 17 amino acids. Per the germline V gene, CDR1 is SEHNR and CDR2 is FQNEAQ (reference sequence). The material was peripheral blood, obtained 28 days after the second AZD1222 dose. The source of this sequence is an adult who received the AZD1222 COVID-19 vaccine. V is TRBV7-9 and J is TRBJ1-5; TRBD1 matches at 7 bases. CDR3 coding DNA: TGTGCCAGCAGCTTTGGAGGGGGCGGAACGAGCAATCAGCCCCAGCATTTT. Translation gives CASSFGGGGTSNQPQHF.